The rows below give T cell receptor beta chains drawn from one sample of a study of CD8 T cells in ankylosing spondylitis. TCRdb recomputed calls from the 5' RACE reads with MiXCR, one row per CDR3 protein. The table lists fewer than 250,000 distinct CDR3 sequences, about 10% of them singletons. Sequences were obtained from blood, either unsorted or a sorted T cell fraction (not recorded which). The origin of the receptors is a male donor with ankylosing spondylitis or in good health (not recorded which). Both conserved end residues are part of each CDR3. Fields, in order: V gene, CDR3 length, J gene, clone size, D gene, CDR3 protein, CDR3 DNA. D genes are given only for firm matches. Size tells how often a clone was seen (once, few, many) or the class of an expanded clone, and some rows leave it out.

TRBV23-1	12	TRBJ2-1	NA	NA	CASSHPGPEQFF	TGCGCCAGCAGTCATCCGGGCCCTGAGCAGTTCTTC
TRBV14	15	TRBJ2-5	many	NA	CASSRTLGRWETQYF	TGTGCCAGCAGCCGGACTTTGGGCAGGTGGGAGACCCAGTACTTC
TRBV30	15	TRBJ2-7	many	NA	CAWSVASDFSYEQYF	TGTGCCTGGAGTGTCGCTAGCGACTTCTCCTACGAGCAGTACTTC
TRBV5-1	14	TRBJ1-5	many	NA	CASSLDASSGPQHF	TGCGCCAGCAGCTTGGACGCGTCCTCGGGGCCCCAGCATTTT
TRBV12-3/TRBV12-4	15	TRBJ2-3	many	TRBD1	CASSFTGGTTDTQYF	TGTGCCAGCAGCTTCACAGGGGGCACGACAGATACGCAGTATTTT
TRBV9	16	TRBJ2-4	many	NA	CASSVGAGLAKNIQYF	TGTGCCAGCAGCGTAGGGGCGGGACTAGCCAAAAACATTCAGTACTTC
TRBV7-9	15	TRBJ2-5	NA	TRBD2	CASSLGLAGAETQYF	TGTGCCAGCAGCTTAGGCCTAGCGGGAGCGGAGACCCAGTACTTC
TRBV29-1	15	TRBJ2-1	many	NA	CSVEGLPSSYNEQFF	TGCAGCGTTGAGGGCCTTCCGAGCTCCTACAATGAGCAGTTCTTC
TRBV20-1	14	TRBJ2-7	many	TRBD2	CSASPTSGIYEQYF	TGCAGTGCTTCCCCCACTAGCGGGATCTACGAGCAGTACTTC
TRBV4-2	17	TRBJ2-3	few	NA	CASSQEVGGPYTDTQYF	TGTGCCAGCAGCCAAGAAGTGGGGGGACCCTACACAGATACGCAGTATTTT
TRBV6-1	15	TRBJ2-3	many	NA	CASSELWASTDTQYF	TGTGCCAGCAGTGAACTTTGGGCGAGCACAGATACGCAGTATTTT
TRBV5-1	15	TRBJ2-4	many	NA	CASSVGGPGKNIQYF	TGCGCCAGCAGCGTGGGCGGGCCAGGGAAAAACATTCAGTACTTC
TRBV7-2	16	TRBJ2-7	many	NA	CASSLAGPDSSYEQYF	TGTGCCAGCAGCTTAGCAGGCCCGGACAGCTCCTACGAGCAGTACTTC
TRBV5-6	14	TRBJ1-6	many	NA	CASSGARGVSPLHF	TGTGCCAGCAGCGGGGCCCGGGGGGTATCACCCCTCCACTTT
TRBV6-1	14	TRBJ1-5	many	NA	CASSADRLNQPQHF	TGTGCCAGCAGTGCAGACAGACTCAATCAGCCCCAGCATTTT
TRBV20-1	16	TRBJ2-5	NA	TRBD2	CSARDPSGGAGETQYF	TGCAGTGCTAGAGATCCTAGCGGGGGGGCCGGGGAGACCCAGTACTTC
TRBV15	14	TRBJ2-3	few	NA	CATSRDSGQDTQYF	TGTGCCACCAGCAGAGATTCCGGGCAAGATACGCAGTATTTT
TRBV10-3	12	TRBJ1-1	many	NA	CAISAQGTEAFF	TGTGCCATCAGTGCTCAGGGGACTGAAGCTTTCTTT
TRBV5-5	16	TRBJ2-2	NA	TRBD2	CASSLSGGPDTGELFF	TGTGCCAGCAGCTTGAGCGGGGGGCCAGACACCGGGGAGCTGTTTTTT
TRBV5-1	14	TRBJ1-1	many	NA	CASSLVPGSTEAFF	TGCGCCAGCAGCTTGGTTCCAGGGAGTACTGAAGCTTTCTTT
TRBV12-3/TRBV12-4	14	TRBJ2-2	many	NA	CASSPGHNTGELFF	TGTGCCAGCAGTCCGGGACATAACACCGGGGAGCTGTTTTTT
TRBV4-2	12	TRBJ2-3	many	NA	CATSSSTDTQYF	TGTGCCACCAGTTCTAGCACAGATACGCAGTATTTT